This TCR beta chain was sequenced for a study of T cells in Graves' hyperthyroidism and ophthalmopathy. The CDR3 loop spans 15 amino acids. From germline, CDR1 is WNHNN and CDR2 SYGVQD (reference sequence). V was shortened by 2 bases and J by 0 bases, with 10 bases between the two germline ends. Amplification targeted TCR beta CDR3 regions from RNA transcripts. A set of HTBI primers served as the primers for a first-round RT-PCR of the TCR CDR3. A single record per CDR3 protein comes from TCRdb applying MiXCR to the multiplex PCR reads. Of hundreds of thousands of distinct CDR3 sequences detected, approximately 14% appear once; the ten largest clones hold under 15%.

This chain uses TRBV10-1 with TRBJ1-1; D ambiguous. The receptor's source is a man aged 18 to 30 with Graves' ophthalmopathy. Sequencing was performed on blood. CDR3 protein: CASSELVSVNTEAFF. CDR3 DNA sequence: TGCGCCAGCAGTGAGCTGGTTTCTGTGAACACTGAAGCTTTCTTT.